A selection of T cell receptor beta chains follows, all from one sample in a study of T cells in Graves' hyperthyroidism and ophthalmopathy. One entry per CDR3 protein results from TCRdb running MiXCR on the multiplex PCR reads. The table lists over 700,000 distinct CDR3 sequences, just over 35% of them singletons. Source material: blood. These receptors were taken from a woman in her thirties or forties with Graves' hyperthyroidism. Both conserved end residues are part of each CDR3. The D gene is left open where the match is weak. Expanded clones get a size class; other rows say once, few or many, or leave the size out.

D gene | clone size | CDR3 length | J gene | V gene | CDR3 protein | CDR3 DNA
TRBD2 | few | 14 | TRBJ2-7 | TRBV6-2/TRBV6-3 | CASSSRAGGYEQYF | TGTGCCAGCAGTTCAAGAGCGGGAGGGTACGAGCAGTACTTC
- | - | 13 | TRBJ1-1 | TRBV28 | CAARSAGSTEAFF | TGTGCCGCTAGATCCGCGGGGAGTACTGAAGCTTTCTTT
- | - | 14 | TRBJ1-2 | TRBV9 | CASSPNPTGYGYTF | TGTGCCAGCTCACCAAACCCAACAGGGTATGGCTACACCTTC
TRBD2 | many | 17 | TRBJ2-5 | TRBV7-2 | CASSLALRGAHWETQYF | TGTGCCAGCAGCTTAGCGCTGCGGGGGGCCCATTGGGAGACCCAGTACTTC
- | many | 10 | TRBJ1-6 | TRBV2 | CASSVSPLHF | TGTGCCAGCAGTGTCTCACCCCTCCACTTT
TRBD1 | few | 13 | TRBJ2-7 | TRBV12-3/TRBV12-4 | CASGDSPNYEQYF | TGTGCCAGCGGGGACAGTCCTAACTACGAGCAGTACTTC
TRBD1 | - | 13 | TRBJ2-5 | TRBV29-1 | CSVETGLQEAQYF | TGCAGCGTCGAGACAGGGCTACAAGAGGCCCAGTACTTC
TRBD1 | - | 10 | TRBJ2-7 | TRBV25-1 | CADRAYEQYF | TGTGCCGACAGGGCCTACGAGCAGTACTTC
- | - | 16 | TRBJ1-1 | TRBV12-5 | CASGLDARSGVTEAFF | TGTGCTAGTGGTTTGGACGCCAGGTCCGGGGTGACTGAAGCTTTCTTT
- | - | 12 | TRBJ1-2 | TRBV29-1 | CSVEGGDYGYTF | TGCAGCGTTGAAGGGGGCGACTATGGCTACACCTTC
- | few | 12 | TRBJ2-1 | TRBV7-2 | CASSLPRNVQFF | TGTGCCAGCAGCTTACCGCGTAATGTGCAGTTCTTC
TRBD1 | many | 14 | TRBJ1-3 | TRBV19 | CASSREQGYSTIYF | TGTGCCAGTAGTAGGGAACAGGGGTACAGCACCATATATTTT
- | - | 15 | TRBJ1-2 | TRBV2 | CASSESRGANYGYTF | TGTGCCAGCAGTGAATCGCGGGGAGCTAACTATGGCTACACCTTC
- | - | 14 | TRBJ1-2 | TRBV9 | CASSVERARDGYTF | TGTGCCAGCAGCGTAGAGCGGGCAAGGGATGGCTACACCTTC
- | few | 15 | TRBJ2-6 | TRBV18 | CASSPWDSGANVLTF | TGTGCCAGCTCACCATGGGACTCTGGGGCCAACGTCCTGACTTTC